The 2 T cell receptor beta chains below all came from one sample that was sequenced in a study of CD8 T cells in Susac syndrome. Reverse transcription of about 0.5 to 1 ug RNA was performed with random hexamers. TCRdb called the immunoSEQ multiplex PCR reads again in MiXCR, with one record for every CDR3 protein. This table holds 100,000 to 150,000 distinct CDR3 sequences, 85% to 95% found once. The source material was CD4+ T cells from PBMCs. Receptor source: a human donor with multiple sclerosis.

Only a few counts were recorded for this clonotype. The genes are TRBV29-1 and TRBJ2-5, with D unresolved. The V and J ends lost 2 bases and 3 bases respectively, with 7 bases between them. CDR1 SQVTM and CDR2 ANQGSEA come from the germline V gene. The CDR3 consists of 12 residues. CDR3 protein: CSVESQEETQYF. Written as DNA, the CDR3 is TGCAGCGTTGAATCCCAGGAAGAGACCCAGTACTTC. The variable domain in full, completed from reference TRBV29-1 and TRBJ2-5, reads SAVISQKPSRDICQRGTSLTIQCQVDSQVTMMFWYRQQPGQSLTLIATANQGSEATYESGFVIDKFPISRPNLTFSTLTVSNMSPEDSSIYLCSVESQEETQYFGPGTRLLVL.

The chain combines TRBV28 with TRBJ1-5, with D perhaps TRBD1 (5 bases). The CDR3 is 13 amino acids. The germline V gene encodes CDR1 MDHEN and CDR2 SYDVKM. V shed 6 bases and J shed 5 bases, with 11 bases lying between them. CDR3 loop: CASRGTDDQPQHF. Here the CDR3 DNA reads TGTGCCAGCAGAGGGACTGATGATCAGCCCCAGCATTTT. Filled out from reference TRBV28 and TRBJ1-5, the complete variable domain reads DVKVTQSSRYLVKRTGEKVFLECVQDMDHENMFWYRQDPGLGLRLIYFSYDVKMKEKGDIPEGYSVSREKKERFSLILESASTNQTSMYLCASRGTDDQPQHFGDGTRLSIL.